This TCR beta chain originates from a study of T cell repertoires in cytomegalovirus infection. TCRdb itself ran the reads through MiXCR, one entry per CDR3 protein. The table includes under 200,000 distinct CDR3 sequences, roughly 9.8% detected once. After removal of 3 bases from V and 1 base from J, the junction contained 3 bases not matched to a gene. The CDR3 extends over 15 amino acids. CDR1 SGDLS and CDR2 YYNGEE come from the germline V gene. The source of this sequence is a human donor in good health (CMV status not recorded). Some clones in this sample may be carry-over from other donors' samples. The sequenced sample consisted of PBMCs. V and J are TRBV9 and TRBJ2-7; 11 nucleotides align to TRBD2. As DNA, the CDR3 is TGTGCCAGCAGCGCCGGGACTAGCGGTTCCTACGAGCAGTACTTC. Translated, it gives CASSAGTSGSYEQYF.